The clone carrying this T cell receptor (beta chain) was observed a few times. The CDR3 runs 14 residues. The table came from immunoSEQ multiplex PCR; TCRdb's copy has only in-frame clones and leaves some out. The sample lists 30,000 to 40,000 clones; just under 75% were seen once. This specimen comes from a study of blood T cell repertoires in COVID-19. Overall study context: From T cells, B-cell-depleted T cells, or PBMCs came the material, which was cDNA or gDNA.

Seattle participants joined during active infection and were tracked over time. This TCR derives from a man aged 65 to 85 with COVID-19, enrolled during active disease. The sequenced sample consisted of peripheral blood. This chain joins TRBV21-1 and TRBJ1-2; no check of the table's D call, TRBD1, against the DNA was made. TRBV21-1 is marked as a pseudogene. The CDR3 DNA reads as TGTGCCAGTAAACCCTTGACAGGACACTATGGCTACACCTTC. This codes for CASKPLTGHYGYTF.